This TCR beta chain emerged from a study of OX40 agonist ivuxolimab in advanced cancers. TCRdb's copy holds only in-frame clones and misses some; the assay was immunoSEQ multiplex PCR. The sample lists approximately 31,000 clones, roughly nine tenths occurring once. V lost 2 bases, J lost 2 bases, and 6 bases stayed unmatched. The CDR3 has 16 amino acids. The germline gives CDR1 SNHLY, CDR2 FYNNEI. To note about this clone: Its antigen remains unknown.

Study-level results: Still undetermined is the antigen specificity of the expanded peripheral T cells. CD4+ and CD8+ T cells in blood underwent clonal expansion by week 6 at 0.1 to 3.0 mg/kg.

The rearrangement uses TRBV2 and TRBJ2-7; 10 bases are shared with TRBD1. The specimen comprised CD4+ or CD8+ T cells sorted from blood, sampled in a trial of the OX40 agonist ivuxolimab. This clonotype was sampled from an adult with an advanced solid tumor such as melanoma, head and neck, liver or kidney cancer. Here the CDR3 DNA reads TGTGCCAGCAGTGAACGGCCCGGACAGGGGGCCTACGAGCAGTACTTC. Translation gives CASSERPGQGAYEQYF.